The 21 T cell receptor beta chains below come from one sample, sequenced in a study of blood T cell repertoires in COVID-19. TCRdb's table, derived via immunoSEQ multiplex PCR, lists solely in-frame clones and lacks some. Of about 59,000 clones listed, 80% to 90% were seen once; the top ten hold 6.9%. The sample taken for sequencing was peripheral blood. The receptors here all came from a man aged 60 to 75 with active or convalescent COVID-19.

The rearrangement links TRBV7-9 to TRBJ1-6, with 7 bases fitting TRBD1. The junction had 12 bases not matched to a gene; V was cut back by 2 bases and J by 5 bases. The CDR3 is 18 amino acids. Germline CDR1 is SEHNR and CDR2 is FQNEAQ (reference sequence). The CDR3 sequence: CASSLSWRGQGDNSPLHF. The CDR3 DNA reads TGTGCCAGCAGCTTATCCTGGAGGGGGCAGGGAGATAATTCACCCCTCCACTTT.

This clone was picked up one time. The CDR3: CATSDPGASGGVGTGELFF. CDR3 DNA sequence: TGTGCCACCAGTGATCCGGGAGCTAGCGGGGGGGTTGGCACCGGGGAGCTGTTTTTT. The V gene is TRBV24-1, the J gene TRBJ2-2; 12 bases fit TRBD2. This CDR3 comprises 19 residues. J was trimmed by 4 bases and V by 3 bases; bases with no gene match: 11. From germline, CDR1 is KGHDR and CDR2 SFDVKD.

CDR3 sequence reads: CASRRGRRTGQAFF. The CDR3 DNA reads TGTGCCAGCAGGAGGGGACGGAGAACAGGGCAAGCTTTCTTT. The chain uses TRBV6-5 and TRBJ1-1, with D perhaps TRBD1 (6 bases). CDR3 length equals 14 residues. The V end lost 6 bases, the J end lost 9 bases, and 20 bases lay between the germline ends. Germline CDR1 reads MNHEY; CDR2 reads SVGAGI.

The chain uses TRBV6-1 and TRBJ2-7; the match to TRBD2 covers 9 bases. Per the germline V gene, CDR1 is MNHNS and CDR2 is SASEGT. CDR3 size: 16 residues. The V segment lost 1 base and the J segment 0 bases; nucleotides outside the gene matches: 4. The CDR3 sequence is CASSEVRRGGSYEQYF. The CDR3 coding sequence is TGTGCCAGCAGTGAAGTTAGGCGGGGGGGCTCCTACGAGCAGTACTTC.

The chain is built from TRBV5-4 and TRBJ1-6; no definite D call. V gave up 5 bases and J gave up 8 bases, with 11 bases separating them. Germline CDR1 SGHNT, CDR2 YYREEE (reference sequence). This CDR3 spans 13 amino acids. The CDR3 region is CASSAQEDSPLHF. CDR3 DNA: TGTGCCAGCAGTGCCCAGGAGGATTCACCCCTCCACTTT.

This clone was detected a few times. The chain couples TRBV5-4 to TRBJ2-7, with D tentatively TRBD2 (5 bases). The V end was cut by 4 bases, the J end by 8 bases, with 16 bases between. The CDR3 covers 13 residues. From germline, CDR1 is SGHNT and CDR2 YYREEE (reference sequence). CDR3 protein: CASSLGPGNKQYF. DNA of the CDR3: TGTGCCAGCAGCCTCGGGCCGGGGAACAAGCAGTACTTC.

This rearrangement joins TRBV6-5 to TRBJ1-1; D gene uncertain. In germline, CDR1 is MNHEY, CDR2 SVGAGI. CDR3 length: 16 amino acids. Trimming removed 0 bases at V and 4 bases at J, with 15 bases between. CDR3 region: CASSYSRRVKATEAFF. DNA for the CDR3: TGTGCCAGCAGTTACTCGCGGCGGGTAAAGGCCACTGAAGCTTTCTTT.

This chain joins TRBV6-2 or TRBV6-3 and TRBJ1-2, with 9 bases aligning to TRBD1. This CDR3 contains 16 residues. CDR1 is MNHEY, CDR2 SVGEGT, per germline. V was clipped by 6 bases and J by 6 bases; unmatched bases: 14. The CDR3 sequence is CASSVSGTGLRNGYTF. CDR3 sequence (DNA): TGTGCCAGCAGCGTATCCGGGACAGGGTTGCGTAATGGCTACACCTTC.

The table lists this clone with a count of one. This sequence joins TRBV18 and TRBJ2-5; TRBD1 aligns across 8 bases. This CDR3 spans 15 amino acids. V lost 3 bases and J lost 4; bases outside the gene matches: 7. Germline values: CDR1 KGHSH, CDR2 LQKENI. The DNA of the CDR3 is TGTGCCAGCTCACCGGCGGAACAGGGGGGAGAGACCCAGTACTTC. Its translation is CASSPAEQGGETQYF.

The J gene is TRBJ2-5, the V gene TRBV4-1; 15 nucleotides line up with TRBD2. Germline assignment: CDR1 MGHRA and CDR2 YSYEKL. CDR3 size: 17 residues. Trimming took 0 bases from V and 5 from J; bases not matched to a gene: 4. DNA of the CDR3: TGCGCCAGCAGCCAAGACACCGGGACTAGCGGGGGGGAGACCCAGTACTTC. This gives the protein CASSQDTGTSGGETQYF.

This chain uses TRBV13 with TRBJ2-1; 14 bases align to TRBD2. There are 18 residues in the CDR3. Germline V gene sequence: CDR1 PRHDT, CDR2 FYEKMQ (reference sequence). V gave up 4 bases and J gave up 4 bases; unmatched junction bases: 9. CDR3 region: CASSWTSGGPHFYNEQFF. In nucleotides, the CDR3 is TGTGCCAGCAGCTGGACTAGCGGGGGGCCACATTTTTACAATGAGCAGTTCTTC.

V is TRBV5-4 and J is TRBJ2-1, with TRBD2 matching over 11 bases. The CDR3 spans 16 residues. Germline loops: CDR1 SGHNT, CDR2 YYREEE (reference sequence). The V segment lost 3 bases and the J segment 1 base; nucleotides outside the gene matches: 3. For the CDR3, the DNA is TGTGCCAGCAGCTCAGGACTAGCGGGTTCCTACAATGAGCAGTTCTTC. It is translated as CASSSGLAGSYNEQFF. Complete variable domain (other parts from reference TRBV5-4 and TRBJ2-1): ETGVTQSPTHLIKTRGQQVTLRCSSQSGHNTVSWYQQALGQGPQFIFQYYREEENGRGNFPPRFSGLQFPNYSSELNVNALELDDSALYLCASSSGLAGSYNEQFFGPGTRLTVL.

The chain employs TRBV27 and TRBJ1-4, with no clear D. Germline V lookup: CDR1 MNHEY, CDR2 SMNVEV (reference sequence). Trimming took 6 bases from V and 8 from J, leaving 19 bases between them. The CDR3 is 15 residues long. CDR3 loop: CASSYTGIQGEKLFF. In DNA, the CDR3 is TGTGCCAGCAGCTATACGGGGATCCAAGGGGAAAAACTGTTTTTT.

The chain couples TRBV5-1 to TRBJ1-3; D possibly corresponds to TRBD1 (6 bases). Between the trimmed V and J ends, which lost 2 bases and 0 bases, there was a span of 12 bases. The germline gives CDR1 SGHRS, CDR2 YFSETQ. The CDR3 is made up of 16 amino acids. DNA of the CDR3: TGCGCCAGCAGCTTTTGGGAAGGGGGCTCTGGAAACACCATATATTTT. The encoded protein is CASSFWEGGSGNTIYF.

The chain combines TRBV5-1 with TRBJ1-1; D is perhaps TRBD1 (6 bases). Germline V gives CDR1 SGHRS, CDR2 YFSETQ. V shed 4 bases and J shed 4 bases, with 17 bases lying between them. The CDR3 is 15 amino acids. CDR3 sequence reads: CASSALQGRSTEAFF. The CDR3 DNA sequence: TGCGCCAGCAGCGCTTTACAGGGTCGGAGCACTGAAGCTTTCTTT. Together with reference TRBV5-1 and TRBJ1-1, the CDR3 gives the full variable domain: KAGVTQTPRYLIKTRGQQVTLSCSPISGHRSVSWYQQTPGQGLQFLFEYFSETQRNKGNFPGRFSGRQFSNSRSEMNVSTLELGDSALYLCASSALQGRSTEAFFGQGTRLTVV.

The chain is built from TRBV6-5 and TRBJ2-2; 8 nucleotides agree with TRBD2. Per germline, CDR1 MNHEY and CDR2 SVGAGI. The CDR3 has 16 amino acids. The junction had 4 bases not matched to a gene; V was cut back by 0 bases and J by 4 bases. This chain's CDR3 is CASSYSITSGTGELFF. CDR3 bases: TGTGCCAGCAGTTACTCGATAACTAGCGGCACCGGGGAGCTGTTTTTT.

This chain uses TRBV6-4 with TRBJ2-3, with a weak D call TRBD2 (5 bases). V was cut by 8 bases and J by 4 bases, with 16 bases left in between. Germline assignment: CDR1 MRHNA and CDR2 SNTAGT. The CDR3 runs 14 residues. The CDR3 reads CASSGLTRADTQYF. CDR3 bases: TGTGCCAGCTCCGGACTTACAAGAGCAGATACGCAGTATTTT.

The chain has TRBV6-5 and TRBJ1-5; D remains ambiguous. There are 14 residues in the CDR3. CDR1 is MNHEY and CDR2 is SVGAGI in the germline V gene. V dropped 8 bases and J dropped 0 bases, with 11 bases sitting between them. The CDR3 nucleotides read TGTGCCAGCCAACAATCTTATAGCAATCAGCCCCAGCATTTT. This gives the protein CASQQSYSNQPQHF.

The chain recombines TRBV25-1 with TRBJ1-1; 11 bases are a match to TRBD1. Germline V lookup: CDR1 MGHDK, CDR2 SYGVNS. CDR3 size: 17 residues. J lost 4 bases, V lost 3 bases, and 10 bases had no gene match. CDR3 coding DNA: TGTGCCAGCAGTGAGCTCCGTCGCGGGACAGGGGGCACTGAAGCTTTCTTT. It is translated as CASSELRRGTGGTEAFF.

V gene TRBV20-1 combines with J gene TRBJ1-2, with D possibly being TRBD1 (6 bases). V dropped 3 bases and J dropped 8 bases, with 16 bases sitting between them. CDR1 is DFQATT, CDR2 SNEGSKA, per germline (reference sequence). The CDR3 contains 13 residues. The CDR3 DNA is TGCAGTGCTAGTCCGGACAGACTAAGCGGCTACACCTTC. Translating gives CSASPDRLSGYTF.

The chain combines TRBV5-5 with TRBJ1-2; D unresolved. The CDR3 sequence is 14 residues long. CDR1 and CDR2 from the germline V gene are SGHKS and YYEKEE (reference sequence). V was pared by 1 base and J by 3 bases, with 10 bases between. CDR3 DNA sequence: TGTGCCAGCAGCTTGAACAGCCCTTACTATGGCTACACCTTC. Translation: CASSLNSPYYGYTF.